The T cell receptor (beta chain) under discussion was sequenced for a study of cytomegalovirus exposure and HLA in healthy donors. Germline V gene data show CDR1 as SQVTM and CDR2 as ANQGSEA. This CDR3 has 13 residues. Trimming cost V 7 bases and J 6 bases, with 18 bases left between them. The primer mix had 60 Vbeta and 13 Jbeta primers. Original methodology: Later analysis identified 88 million or so unique TCR beta chains, 8.5 million to 13 million shared. Sequencing used immunoSEQ multiplex PCR; TCRdb keeps in-frame clones, though not all of them. Clonal size and the V and J genes are those of that table, whereas D and trimming came from the DNA. The sample contains 40,000 to 55,000 clones, around 70% of which appear only once.

The receptor's source is a man aged 18 to 30 in good health and CMV-seronegative. The chain uses TRBV29-1 and TRBJ1-2; D unresolved. The sequenced sample was PBMCs. The CDR3 DNA is TGCAGCGCCCCGGCCCGGGTCGTCGATGGCTACACCTTC. This gives the protein CSAPARVVDGYTF. Full variable domain (missing parts from reference TRBV29-1 and TRBJ1-2): SAVISQKPSRDICQRGTSLTIQCQVDSQVTMMFWYRQQPGQSLTLIATANQGSEATYESGFVIDKFPISRPNLTFSTLTVSNMSPEDSSIYLCSAPARVVDGYTFGSGTRLTVV.